The 18 T cell receptor beta chains in this list originate from one sample, sequenced in a study of CD8+ T cells in alopecia areata. The treatment was: oral pan-JAK inhibitor, 5-10 mg twice daily. Sequencing used cDNA as its template, made by extracting RNA and reverse transcribing it. Sequencing used immunoSEQ multiplex PCR; TCRdb keeps in-frame clones, though not all of them. The sample contains 200,000 to 250,000 clones, less than 75% of which appear only once. Specimen: CD4+ T cells sorted from blood, collected at week 4, from a patient treated with tofacitinib. These receptors were obtained from a human donor with alopecia areata.

There are a few counts of this clone. The V call is TRBV4-2, the J call TRBJ2-7; D not resolved. Germline CDR1 is LGHNA and CDR2 is YNFKEQ. V was pared by 0 bases and J by 0 bases, with 6 bases between. This CDR3 is built from 14 residues. The CDR3 is CASSQEWSSYEQYF. CDR3 coding DNA: TGTGCCAGCAGCCAAGAATGGAGCTCCTACGAGCAGTACTTC.

The V call is TRBV29-1, the J call TRBJ1-1; D is unresolved. From germline, CDR1 is SQVTM and CDR2 ANQGSEA. The ends were cut back, 6 bases at V and 0 bases at J, with 11 bases in the middle. The length of the CDR3 is 13 residues. The CDR3 DNA reads as TGCAGCGTAGGAGGAAGCTTGAACACTGAAGCTTTCTTT. Amino acid sequence: CSVGGSLNTEAFF.

This clone turned up a few times. The V call is TRBV25-1, the J call TRBJ2-2; D may be TRBD2 (6 bases). V was trimmed by 6 bases and J by 0 bases, leaving 11 bases between them. Germline loops: CDR1 MGHDK, CDR2 SYGVNS. CDR3 length: 15 residues. The CDR3: CASRNSGSNTGELFF. DNA of the CDR3: TGTGCCAGCAGGAATAGCGGATCGAACACCGGGGAGCTGTTTTTT.

The chain recombines TRBV7-8 with TRBJ1-5; the D is unclear. V was cut by 0 bases and J by 5 bases, with 5 bases left in between. Germline assignment: CDR1 SGHVS and CDR2 FQNEAQ. This CDR3 has 13 residues. CDR3 nucleotides: TGTGCCAGCAGCTTAGCGCTGTATCAGCCCCAGCATTTT. Residues: CASSLALYQPQHF.

V is TRBV5-1 and J is TRBJ1-2; 9 bases fit TRBD1. CDR3 length: 15 residues. Per germline, CDR1 SGHRS and CDR2 YFSETQ. V lost 0 bases, J lost 4 bases, and 4 bases stayed unmatched. CDR3 residues: CASSLEQGAFYGYTF. The CDR3 bases are TGCGCCAGCAGCTTGGAACAGGGGGCCTTCTATGGCTACACCTTC.

This chain joins TRBV9 and TRBJ2-2; 9 nucleotides line up with TRBD2. J lost 7 bases, V lost 0 bases, and 4 bases had no gene match. Germline V gene data show CDR1 as SGDLS and CDR2 as YYNGEE. The CDR3 extends over 15 amino acids. CDR3 DNA sequence: TGTGCCAGCAGCGTAGGTTCAGCGGGAGGCGGGGAGCTGTTTTTT. It yields the protein CASSVGSAGGGELFF.

The chain uses TRBV29-1 and TRBJ1-1; D not resolved. V dropped 3 bases and J dropped 10 bases, with 9 bases sitting between them. Germline V CDR1 and CDR2: SQVTM, ANQGSEA. The CDR3 length is 10 residues. In DNA form, the CDR3 reads TGCAGCGTTGATCCTGAACGAGCTTTCTTT. Protein sequence: CSVDPERAFF.

The genes are TRBV6-1 and TRBJ1-1, with a weak D call TRBD1 (5 bases). V was trimmed by 10 bases and J by 7 bases, leaving 22 bases between them. The CDR3 consists of 14 residues. Germline V gene lookup returns CDR1 MNHNS and CDR2 SASEGT. For the CDR3, the DNA is TGTGCCACCCTGAGGACTGCGGGGGTCCTTGAAGCTTTCTTT. Its protein product is CATLRTAGVLEAFF.

The chain recombines TRBV5-1 with TRBJ2-7; D possibly corresponds to TRBD1 (7 bases). From germline, CDR1 is SGHRS and CDR2 YFSETQ. The CDR3 runs 15 residues. The V gene lost 0 bases and the J gene lost 4 bases, with 14 bases spanning the gap. The CDR3 sequence: CASSLEGGGPYEQYF. Here the CDR3 DNA reads TGCGCCAGCAGCTTGGAAGGAGGGGGCCCTTACGAGCAGTACTTC.

In this sample, this clone turned up a few times. The gene calls are TRBV29-1 and TRBJ2-4; 12 positions match TRBD2. Trimming removed 4 bases from V and 4 bases from J; junction bases left unmatched: 2. CDR1 is SQVTM and CDR2 is ANQGSEA in the germline V gene. This CDR3 spans 14 amino acids. CDR3 in DNA: TGCAGCGTTGGGACTAGCGGGGCTAAAAACATTCAGTACTTC. This sequence encodes CSVGTSGAKNIQYF.

The V and J genes are TRBV2 and TRBJ2-2, with 10 bases identical to TRBD2. The CDR3 sequence is 16 residues long. Unmatched junction bases numbered 9, after V lost 6 bases and J lost 5 bases. The V gene's germline CDR1 is SNHLY and CDR2 FYNNEI. CDR3 in amino acids: CASSLSGGASTGELFF. Written as DNA, the CDR3 is TGTGCCAGCAGCTTAAGCGGGGGGGCCTCAACCGGGGAGCTGTTTTTT.

The chain links TRBV5-1 to TRBJ2-2; no definite D call. There are 14 residues in the CDR3. V shed 0 bases and J shed 5 bases, with 8 bases lying between them. Germline values: CDR1 SGHRS, CDR2 YFSETQ. DNA for the CDR3: TGCGCCAGCAGCTTGGCCTTAGCTACCGGGGAGCTGTTTTTT. It is translated as CASSLALATGELFF.

The chain links TRBV10-3 to TRBJ1-2; no clear D. The CDR3 sequence is 11 residues long. Germline CDR1 reads ENHRY; CDR2 reads SYGVKD. CDR3 nucleotide sequence: TGTGCGAGGAAGGATAACTATGGCTACACCTTC. Its translation: CARKDNYGYTF.

The V gene is TRBV30, the J gene TRBJ1-1; D is unclear. This CDR3 has 11 residues. Between the trimmed V and J ends, which lost 1 base and 4 bases, there was a span of 4 bases. Germline V gives CDR1 GTSNPN, CDR2 SVGIG (reference sequence). CDR3 amino acids: CAWSDFTEAFF. The CDR3, as DNA: TGTGCCTGGAGTGACTTCACTGAAGCTTTCTTT. The full variable domain, its missing parts supplied by reference TRBV30 and TRBJ1-1, is SQTIHQWPATLVQPVGSPLSLECTVEGTSNPNLYWYRQAAGRGLQLLFYSVGIGQISSEVPQNLSASRPQDRQFILSSKKLLLSDSGFYLCAWSDFTEAFFGQGTRLTVV.

This rearrangement joins TRBV5-6 to TRBJ1-2, with D perhaps TRBD1 (6 bases). V was trimmed by 4 bases and J by 3 bases, leaving 19 bases between them. The germline CDR1 and CDR2 sequences are SGHDT and YYEEEE. The CDR3 totals 16 residues. The CDR3 DNA reads as TGTGCCAGCAGCCAAGAGGGTCCAGGGGTGGACTATGGCTACACCTTC. It translates to CASSQEGPGVDYGYTF.

The chain uses TRBV15 and TRBJ2-7, with D perhaps TRBD2 (6 bases). The CDR3 has 13 residues. Germline CDR1 reads LNHNV; CDR2 reads YYDKDF (reference sequence). Between the trimmed V and J ends, which lost 1 base and 3 bases, there was a span of 7 bases. CDR3 residues: CATSRGGDYEQYF. DNA of the CDR3: TGTGCCACCAGCAGAGGCGGGGACTACGAGCAGTACTTC.

CDR3 coding DNA: TGTGCCAGCAAGGGCTATGGCTACACCTTC. Residues: CASKGYGYTF. J is TRBJ1-2 and V is TRBV2; no firm D call. CDR3 length: 10 amino acids. V was shortened by 7 bases and J by 4 bases, with 4 bases between the two germline ends. Germline CDR1 SNHLY, CDR2 FYNNEI.

This clone was observed a single time. The chain links TRBV5-6 to TRBJ1-6; D not certain. The germline CDR1 and CDR2 sequences are SGHDT and YYEEEE. This CDR3 has 16 amino acids. Trimming removed 5 bases from V and 2 bases from J, with 14 bases in between. The CDR3 region is CASSSERAAYNSPLHF. In DNA form, the CDR3 reads TGTGCCAGCAGTTCGGAGAGGGCCGCCTATAATTCACCCCTCCACTTT.